This TCR beta chain emerged from a study of tumor and adjacent non-tumor tissue in lung cancer. Whole-study context: On average, productive TCRbeta reads reached about 4.2 million per sample. General study results and limits: TCR diversity was significantly greater in tumor than normal lung tissue. Tumor repertoires had a smaller top 100 clone share than normal lung.

This sample's RNA came from whole unsorted tissue. The normal lung tissue was taken more than 3 cm from the tumor edge. Between August and November 2014, newly diagnosed, chemotherapy-naive lung cancer patients underwent thoracic surgery in China. Three rounds of nested PCR, following a modified ARM-PCR protocol, produced the TCRbeta library. TCRdb called the multiplex PCR reads again in MiXCR, with one record for every CDR3 protein. Of roughly 43,000 distinct CDR3 sequences in the sample, 60% were seen once. CDR3 length: 14 amino acids. Looked up from germline, CDR1 is DFQATT and CDR2 is SNEGSKA (reference sequence). A remark on this clonotype: The antigen remains undetermined. A read error may account for a junction end that differs from germline.

The chain uses TRBV20-1 and TRBJ2-7; D tentatively reads TRBD1 or TRBD2 (5 bases each). The receptor was derived from a man aged 50-59 years with non-small cell lung cancer. Sequencing was done on a sample of distant non-tumor lung tissue. The CDR3 nucleotides read TGCAGCGATAGGCCCAGGGAGAGCTCCTACGAGCGGTACTTC. Residues: CSDRPRESSYERYF.